The text below deals with one T cell receptor (beta chain). Its antigen is as yet unknown. The 5'RACE method, run with constant-segment primers, produced TCR alpha and TCR beta cDNA libraries (carrying sample barcodes and UMIs). Via MiXCR, TCRdb re-called the 5' RACE reads, giving one row per CDR3 protein. The table shows 280,000 or so distinct CDR3 sequences, with 8% to 9% occurring only once. The CDR3 runs to 12 residues. Trimming shortened V by 2 bases and J by 5 bases, and 6 bases separated the two germline ends. CDR1 is SNHLY and CDR2 is FYNNEI in the germline V gene. The data were obtained in a study of T-cell memory formation after mild COVID-19. Study at large: TCR clusters largely stayed donor specific.

General observations from the study: For contracting clones, CD4+ ones sat mainly in CM and EM, CD8+ in EMRA. The finding that pre-infection memory included some responding clones suggested that cross-reactive memory joined.

The clonotype was recovered from a man younger than 30 who had mild COVID-19 (a few samples of this study predate the infection). Cell type and time point are not known. The rearrangement uses TRBV2 and TRBJ2-5; D is unresolved. The sample was PBMCs or a T cell subset sorted from them (not recorded which). The CDR3 reads CASSESWETQYF. CDR3 nucleotides: TGTGCCAGCAGTGAATCTTGGGAGACCCAGTACTTC.